This TCR beta chain was retrieved from a study of cytomegalovirus exposure and HLA in healthy donors. Study in general: Among the 400 or so donors who were genotyped, approximately 84% fell in the genetic ancestry cluster that is associated with self-reported Caucasian donors.

V was cut by 3 bases and J by 2 bases, with 20 bases left in between. Germline-derived CDR1 and CDR2 are LGHNA and YSLEER. CDR3 length: 18 amino acids. Both 60 Vbeta primers and 13 Jbeta primers went into the PCR. The method was immunoSEQ multiplex PCR; TCRdb's version includes in-frame clones alone and lacks a portion of them. This sample's table reports fewer than 130,000 clones. The rearrangement links TRBV4-3 to TRBJ2-1; D is perhaps TRBD1 (6 bases). The receptor comes from a man between 50 and 59 years old in good health and CMV-seronegative. Sample: PBMCs. CDR3 protein: CASSHLTRQAPTYNEQFF. DNA of the CDR3: TGCGCCAGCAGCCACCTCACCCGACAGGCCCCAACCTACAATGAGCAGTTCTTC.